This T cell receptor (beta chain) comes out of a study of PD-1 blockade in mismatch repair-deficient tumors. Study-wide results and caveats: Tumor-resident clones, often absent from pretreatment blood, expanded after pembrolizumab and then contracted.

Every patient had mismatch repair deficiency by PCR or immunohistochemistry. Three pembrolizumab responders had their TCRs sequenced. Clones were sequenced by immunoSEQ multiplex PCR, and TCRdb holds only the in-frame ones, with some missing. Altogether approximately 110,000 clones are present, about 74% being singletons, with the ten largest covering 4% to 6%. This clone was picked up one time. Its specificity is not known. Germline V gene lookup returns CDR1 SGHNT and CDR2 YENEEA. The CDR3 runs to 17 residues. With 3 bases removed from V and 0 bases from J, the gap between germline ends came to 15 bases.

Sequencing was performed on peripheral blood, taken 60 weeks after starting pembrolizumab. The chain recombines TRBV11-3 with TRBJ2-1; D may be TRBD2 (5 bases). The sequence came from an adult with mismatch repair-deficient cancer. The CDR3 spells CASSFQVGLSSYNEQFF. CDR3 DNA: TGTGCCAGCAGCTTCCAAGTAGGACTTAGCTCCTACAATGAGCAGTTCTTC.